The sequence of this T cell receptor beta chain was determined in a study of blood T cell repertoires in COVID-19. The germline V and J ends were trimmed by 4 bases and 7 bases, with 11 bases remaining between them. Germline-derived CDR1 and CDR2 are MNHEY and SMNVEV (reference sequence). The CDR3 has 13 residues. TCRdb's table, derived via immunoSEQ multiplex PCR, lists solely in-frame clones and lacks some. The sample shows roughly 500,000 clones, roughly 88% of them seen only once. This TCR derives from a woman in her 40s who had recovered from COVID-19. V and J are TRBV27 and TRBJ2-1, with a tentative D call TRBD1 (5 bases). Input material: PBMCs or T cells enriched from blood (not recorded which). The CDR3 DNA sequence: TGTGCCAGCAGTTATCAGGGTGTGAATGAGCAGTTCTTC. Protein: CASSYQGVNEQFF.